Shown below are 10 T cell receptor beta chains from a single sample sequenced in a study of T cells in Graves' hyperthyroidism and ophthalmopathy (dated by TCRdb to the late 2010s). Library construction relied on multiplex PCR. The instrument was an Illumina HiSeq 2000. The TCR beta CDR3 regions were amplified from RNA transcripts. For the first round of RT-PCR on the TCR CDR3, the HTBI primer set was used together with the Qiagen OneStep RT-PCR kit. TCRdb cleaned the public reads at Q25 with fastp, built clones with MiXCR and kept in-frame beta chains. All rows with the same CDR3 protein become a single entry with the most common DNA and genes. This sample has around 340,000 distinct CDR3 sequences in its table, and 16% of those were observed once. The ten most abundant clones make up around a third of the sample. The sequenced material came from blood. The receptors shown here come from a man aged 30 to 45 with Graves' hyperthyroidism.

The chain uses TRBV4-1 and TRBJ2-7; TRBD2 matches at 10 bases. Germline trimming cut 0 bases from V and 6 bases from J; bases unmatched to any gene: 11. In germline, CDR1 is MGHRA, CDR2 YSYEKL. This CDR3 contains 17 residues. This chain's CDR3 is CASSQDLAGVLATEQYF. The CDR3 coding sequence is TGCGCCAGCAGCCAAGATCTAGCGGGAGTCCTGGCTACCGAGCAGTACTTC.

The chain has TRBV2 and TRBJ1-2; the match to TRBD1 covers 8 bases. The germline V gene encodes CDR1 SNHLY and CDR2 FYNNEI. This CDR3 has 13 residues. The ends lost 6 bases at V and 5 bases at J; junction bases unmatched: 5. The CDR3 coding sequence is TGTGCCAGCAGAAAAGGGACAGGATATGGCTACACCTTC. Protein: CASRKGTGYGYTF.

V is TRBV10-3 and J is TRBJ2-1; TRBD2 matches at 7 bases. The CDR3 length is 15 residues. The germline V gene encodes CDR1 ENHRY and CDR2 SYGVKD. The ends lost 4 bases at V and 6 bases at J; junction bases unmatched: 9. CDR3 region: CAISGGREGSNEQFF. The DNA for the CDR3 is TGTGCCATCAGTGGGGGCAGGGAGGGATCCAATGAGCAGTTCTTC.

Of note for this clonotype: A single base separates this from a much larger clone, so it may be a read error. This rearrangement joins TRBV6-2 or TRBV6-3 to TRBJ2-2; perhaps TRBD1 as D (6 bases). The CDR3 sequence is 14 residues long. Per germline, CDR1 MNHEY and CDR2 SVGEGT. CDR3 residues: CASRPGHRAGEPFF. CDR3 coding DNA: TGTGCCAGCAGGCCGGGACATCGAGCCGGGGAGCCGTTTTTT.

This clonotype has just a few counts. V and J are TRBV28 and TRBJ2-6, with D perhaps matching TRBD1 (6 bases). Germline-derived CDR1 and CDR2 are MDHEN and SYDVKM. The V end was cut by 7 bases, the J end by 1 base, with 23 bases between. The CDR3 loop spans 19 amino acids. In DNA form, the CDR3 reads TGTGCCAGCATAAAATCCCTGGCAGGGGCTAGATCTGGGGCCAACGTCCTGACTTTC. Amino acid sequence: CASIKSLAGARSGANVLTF.

CDR3 DNA: TGCAGTGCCATCGCACTAGCGGGCTCCTACAATGAGCAGTTCTTC. Its protein is CSAIALAGSYNEQFF. The chain links TRBV20-1 to TRBJ2-1; 9 bases line up with TRBD2. The CDR3 extends over 15 amino acids. The V gene end was trimmed by 6 bases and the J gene end by 0 bases; junction bases not matched to a gene: 6. CDR1 DFQATT and CDR2 SNEGSKA come from the germline V gene (reference sequence).

The chain is built from TRBV4-1 and TRBJ2-6; D gene ambiguous. The ends were cut back, 5 bases at V and 3 bases at J, with 8 bases in the middle. The CDR3 length is 14 residues. CDR1 is MGHRA, CDR2 YSYEKL, per germline. This chain's CDR3 is CASSSSLGANVLTF. CDR3 in DNA: TGCGCCAGCAGCTCGTCTCTTGGGGCCAACGTCCTGACTTTC.

In the case of this clonotype: The junction does not match germline at one end; this may be a read error. V gene TRBV19 combines with J gene TRBJ2-7; 12 bases line up with TRBD1. In germline, CDR1 is LNHDA, CDR2 SQIVND (reference sequence). CDR3 size: 16 residues. The CDR3 DNA follows: TGTGCCAGTAGTACCAAGGCGGGGACAGGGGGCAGCGAGCAGTGCTTC. This translates into CASSTKAGTGGSEQCF.

The CDR3 region has the DNA TGTGCCAGCAGTTCCGGGACTAGCTACTCCTACGAGCAGTACTTC. Its translation is CASSSGTSYSYEQYF. The V and J genes are TRBV6-5 and TRBJ2-7; 9 nucleotides line up with TRBD2. V dropped 4 bases and J dropped 0; count of bases not matched to a gene: 4. Germline V gives CDR1 MNHEY, CDR2 SVGAGI. The CDR3 has 15 amino acids.

This clonotype was seen repeatedly, ten times or more. The chain is built from TRBV3-1 and TRBJ2-7; D ambiguous. Deletions cut 3 bases from V and 3 bases from J, with 9 bases between. The CDR3 contains 13 residues. Germline-derived CDR1 and CDR2 are LGHDT and YNNKEL (reference sequence). This CDR3 is CASSHRHLYEQYF. The CDR3 nucleotides read TGTGCCAGCAGCCATCGACACCTCTACGAGCAGTACTTC.